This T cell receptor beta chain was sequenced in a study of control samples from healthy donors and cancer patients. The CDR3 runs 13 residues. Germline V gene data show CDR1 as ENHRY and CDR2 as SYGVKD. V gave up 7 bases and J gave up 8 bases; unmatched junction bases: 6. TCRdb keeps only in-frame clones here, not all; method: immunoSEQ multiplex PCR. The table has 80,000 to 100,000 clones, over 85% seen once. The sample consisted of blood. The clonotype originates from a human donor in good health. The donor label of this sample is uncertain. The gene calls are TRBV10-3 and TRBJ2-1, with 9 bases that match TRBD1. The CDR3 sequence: CAIKAGQGHEQFF. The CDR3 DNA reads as TGTGCCATCAAAGCGGGACAGGGACATGAGCAGTTCTTC.